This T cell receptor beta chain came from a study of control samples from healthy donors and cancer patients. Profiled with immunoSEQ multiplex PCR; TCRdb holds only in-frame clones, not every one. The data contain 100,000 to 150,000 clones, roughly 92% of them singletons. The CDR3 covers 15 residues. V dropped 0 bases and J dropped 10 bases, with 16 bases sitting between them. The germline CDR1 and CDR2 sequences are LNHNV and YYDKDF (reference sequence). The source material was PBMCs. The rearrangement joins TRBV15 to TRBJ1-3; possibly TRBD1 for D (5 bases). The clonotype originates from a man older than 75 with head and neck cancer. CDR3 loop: CATSRDLGTASTIYF. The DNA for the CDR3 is TGTGCCACCAGCAGAGACTTGGGGACGGCTAGTACCATATATTTT.